The 15 T cell receptor beta chains listed next were all sequenced from one sample in a study of T-cell memory formation after mild COVID-19. Via MiXCR, TCRdb re-called the 5' RACE reads, giving one row per CDR3 protein. The sample holds approximately 150,000 distinct CDR3 sequences, 14% seen once. The source material was PBMCs or a T cell subset sorted from them (not recorded which). Receptor source: an adult woman who had mild COVID-19 (a few samples of this study predate the infection). Cell type and time point are not known.

This clonotype was picked up a small number of times. This chain joins TRBV5-1 and TRBJ1-3; D unresolved. V lost 0 bases to trimming and J lost 6 bases, with 7 bases between them. Germline V gene lookup returns CDR1 SGHRS and CDR2 YFSETQ. This CDR3 has 13 amino acids. The CDR3 here is CASSLDTSNTIYF. The CDR3 region has the DNA TGCGCCAGCAGCTTGGACACCTCAAACACCATATATTTT.

The chain is built from TRBV15 and TRBJ2-4, with 7 bases fitting TRBD2. V gave up 3 bases and J gave up 6 bases; unmatched junction bases: 8. CDR1 LNHNV and CDR2 YYDKDF come from the germline V gene (reference sequence). CDR3 size: 15 residues. CDR3: CATSSVPREGNIQYF. The CDR3 DNA sequence: TGTGCCACCAGCAGCGTCCCGAGGGAGGGAAACATTCAGTACTTC.

This clonotype was picked up a small number of times. The J gene is TRBJ2-5, the V gene TRBV29-1; tentatively, D is TRBD1 (5 bases). Looked up from germline, CDR1 is SQVTM and CDR2 is ANQGSEA. The V end lost 4 bases, the J end lost 1 base, and 10 bases lay between the germline ends. The CDR3 totals 13 residues. The CDR3 DNA reads as TGCAGCGTTGTGACAGCCCCCCAAGAGACCCAGTACTTC. The encoded protein is CSVVTAPQETQYF.

This clonotype has a handful of counts. The chain links TRBV5-1 to TRBJ1-4, with D possibly being TRBD1 (5 bases). Trimming removed 0 bases from V and 0 bases from J, with 6 bases in between. Germline V gene data show CDR1 as SGHRS and CDR2 as YFSETQ. The CDR3 spans 15 residues. The CDR3 DNA reads TGCGCCAGCAGCTTGGTAGGGGCAACTAATGAAAAACTGTTTTTT. It specifies CASSLVGATNEKLFF.

The chain is built from TRBV20-1 and TRBJ1-4; no clear D gene. This CDR3 comprises 13 residues. V was clipped by 6 bases and J by 0 bases, with 8 bases between them. Germline lookup yields CDR1 DFQATT and CDR2 SNEGSKA (reference sequence). The CDR3 is CSAGGATNEKLFF. The CDR3 DNA follows: TGCAGTGCGGGAGGTGCAACTAATGAAAAACTGTTTTTT.

In nucleotides, the CDR3 is TGTGCCAGTAGCGAAGGGACAGCGAGAACTGAAGCTTTCTTT. Its translation is CASSEGTARTEAFF. The chain carries TRBV19 and TRBJ1-1, with TRBD1 matching over 7 bases. This CDR3 contains 14 residues. CDR1 is LNHDA and CDR2 is SQIVND in the germline V gene (reference sequence). J was trimmed by 5 bases and V by 6 bases; bases with no gene match: 9.

This clonotype was recorded a few times. A single base separates this from a much larger clone, so it may be a read error. The V call is TRBV5-1, the J call TRBJ1-1; TRBD1 is a possible D gene (6 bases). This CDR3 is 14 amino acids long. The germline V gene has CDR1 SGHRS and CDR2 YFSETQ. Trimming stripped 0 bases from V and 1 base from J, with 7 bases between. The CDR3 reads CASSLGQENTEAFF. The CDR3 coding sequence is TGCGCCAGCAGCTTGGGACAGGAGAACACTGAAGCTTTCTTT.

This clonotype was observed a handful of times. The chain links TRBV5-1 to TRBJ2-5; 8 nucleotides match TRBD1. V lost 3 bases and J lost 5; bases outside the gene matches: 3. Germline V gene lookup returns CDR1 SGHRS and CDR2 YFSETQ. CDR3 length: 13 amino acids. The CDR3, as DNA: TGCGCCAGCAGCTGGACAGGGAGGGAGACCCAGTACTTC. Its protein is CASSWTGRETQYF. The full variable domain, with the rest looked up from reference TRBV5-1 and TRBJ2-5, is KAGVTQTPRYLIKTRGQQVTLSCSPISGHRSVSWYQQTPGQGLQFLFEYFSETQRNKGNFPGRFSGRQFSNSRSEMNVSTLELGDSALYLCASSWTGRETQYFGPGTRLLVL.

This clonotype was seen only a few times. The J gene is TRBJ1-4, the V gene TRBV12-3 or TRBV12-4; D uncertain. V was clipped by 0 bases and J by 6 bases, with 11 bases between them. This CDR3 comprises 15 residues. The CDR3 protein is CASSLAQGLDEKLFF. The DNA of the CDR3 is TGTGCCAGCAGTTTAGCGCAAGGGTTGGATGAAAAACTGTTTTTT.

The DNA for the CDR3 is TGCAGTGCTAGAGCATTGACTAGCGGTGGGTACAATGAGCAGTTCTTC. Translated: CSARALTSGGYNEQFF. The chain recombines TRBV20-1 with TRBJ2-1, with 9 bases that match TRBD2. Germline assignment: CDR1 DFQATT and CDR2 SNEGSKA (reference sequence). CDR3 size: 16 residues. Trimming took 1 base from V and 4 from J; bases not matched to a gene: 8.

In its sample, this clonotype was seen a few times. The chain links TRBV4-3 to TRBJ1-2; possible D gene TRBD1, 6 bases. CDR3 length: 14 residues. V dropped 0 bases and J dropped 4 bases, with 9 bases sitting between them. Germline loops: CDR1 LGHNA, CDR2 YSLEER. CDR3 coding DNA: TGCGCCAGCAGCCAAGAAAGACAGGTCTATGGCTACACCTTC. Its protein product is CASSQERQVYGYTF.

This clonotype was seen more than once but under ten times. DNA of the CDR3: TGTGCCAGCAGCGATTTCGCCTCATTGGACAGGGGCTCCTACAATGAGCAGTTCTTC. Translation: CASSDFASLDRGSYNEQFF. The chain carries TRBV9 and TRBJ2-1; 9 positions match TRBD1. J was trimmed by 0 bases and V by 3 bases; bases with no gene match: 13. Germline CDR1 reads SGDLS; CDR2 reads YYNGEE. The CDR3 runs 19 residues.

The gene calls are TRBV5-5 and TRBJ1-5, with 8 bases that match TRBD1. Trimming at V came to 0 bases and at J to 6 bases, leaving 5 bases not matched to a gene. Germline CDR1 and CDR2: SGHKS and YYEKEE (reference sequence). The CDR3 extends over 15 amino acids. CDR3 region: CASSLANTGGQPQHF. The DNA for the CDR3 is TGTGCCAGCAGCTTGGCCAATACAGGGGGTCAGCCCCAGCATTTT.

This clonotype showed up just a few times. The chain carries TRBV7-9 and TRBJ2-7; perhaps TRBD1 as D (6 bases). Germline CDR1 and CDR2: SEHNR and FQNEAQ (reference sequence). V was cut by 5 bases and J by 4 bases, with 12 bases left in between. The CDR3 is made up of 13 amino acids. The chain's CDR3 is CASSPNDRYEQYF. The CDR3 nucleotides read TGTGCCAGCAGCCCAAATGACAGGTACGAGCAGTACTTC.

The chain joins TRBV3-1 to TRBJ2-5; D uncertain. The CDR3 has 15 amino acids. Germline V gene lookup returns CDR1 LGHDT and CDR2 YNNKEL (reference sequence). Trimming took off 6 bases at V and 1 base at J, with 15 bases between the two ends. Here the CDR3 DNA reads TGTGCCAGCAGTCCTACACGGTCCCTCCAAGAGACCCAGTACTTC. Translation gives CASSPTRSLQETQYF.